The rows below give T cell receptor beta chains drawn from one sample of a study of PD-1 blockade in classical Hodgkin lymphoma. TCRdb's copy holds only in-frame clones and misses some; the assay was immunoSEQ multiplex PCR. This table holds approximately 52,000 clones, 73% found once. This material consisted of peripheral blood mononuclear cells (PBMCs), taken before the second cycle of nivolumab. Every receptor here comes from a human donor with classical Hodgkin lymphoma. Both conserved end residues are part of each CDR3. D genes are given only for firm matches. Clone size is given for some rows only: seen once, a few or many times, or a class if the clone is expanded.

TRBV4-2	TRBD2	TRBJ2-7	.	CASSPRLAGGPTYEQYF	TGTGCCAGCAGCCCCAGGCTCGCGGGAGGGCCCACCTACGAGCAGTACTTC
TRBV4-2	.	TRBJ1-5	few	CASSQDSKGQPQHF	TGTGCCAGCAGCCAAGATTCTAAGGGTCAGCCCCAGCATTTT
TRBV7-2	TRBD2	TRBJ2-7	.	CASSLLGLPYEQYF	TGTGCCAGCAGCTTATTGGGACTACCCTACGAGCAGTACTTC
TRBV27	.	TRBJ1-1	once	CASSLSQGLNTEAFF	TGTGCCAGCAGTTTATCCCAGGGTTTGAACACTGAAGCTTTCTTT
TRBV4-1	.	TRBJ1-2	few	CASSPRQAWETAANYGYTF	TGCGCCAGCAGCCCACGACAAGCGTGGGAGACAGCAGCTAACTATGGCTACACCTTC
TRBV5-4	.	TRBJ2-3	.	CASSSGTSRGTDTQYF	TGTGCCAGCAGCTCAGGGACTTCTAGGGGGACAGATACGCAGTATTTT
TRBV18	TRBD1	TRBJ1-1	.	CASSPQGAFTEAFF	TGTGCCAGCTCACCACAGGGGGCGTTCACTGAAGCTTTCTTT
TRBV19	TRBD2	TRBJ2-1	.	CASSIDPENPLAGGRVNEQFF	TGTGCCAGTAGTATAGATCCCGAAAATCCGTTGGCGGGAGGAAGGGTCAATGAGCAGTTCTTC
TRBV2	.	TRBJ1-5	.	CASRGYSNQPQHF	TGTGCCAGCAGGGGCTATAGCAATCAGCCCCAGCATTTT
TRBV2	.	TRBJ2-3	.	CASRWSDTQYF	TGTGCCAGCAGGTGGTCAGATACGCAGTATTTT
TRBV7-9	.	TRBJ2-1	few	CASSGVNGPYNEQFF	TGTGCCAGCAGCGGGGTAAACGGGCCCTACAATGAGCAGTTCTTC
TRBV18	TRBD2	TRBJ2-5	few	CASSPQLAAQETQYF	TGTGCCAGCTCACCTCAACTAGCGGCCCAAGAGACCCAGTACTTC
TRBV5-1	TRBD2	TRBJ2-7	.	CASSLPPGGYEQYF	TGCGCCAGCAGCTTGCCTCCGGGGGGATACGAGCAGTACTTC
TRBV14	.	TRBJ1-6	once	CASSQAGSSPLHF	TGTGCCAGCAGCCAAGCAGGCTCTTCACCCCTCCACTTT
TRBV14	TRBD2	TRBJ2-3	.	CASSQGPLAGVGDTQYF	TGTGCCAGCAGCCAAGGGCCACTAGCGGGAGTGGGAGATACGCAGTATTTT
TRBV7-9	.	TRBJ1-2	.	CASSLERASYGYTF	TGTGCCAGCAGCTTAGAGCGGGCATCTTATGGCTACACCTTC
TRBV7-8	.	TRBJ1-1	.	CASSLVGSEAFF	TGTGCCAGCAGCTTAGTGGGCTCTGAAGCTTTCTTT
TRBV5-5	.	TRBJ2-3	once	CASSSPGRAWTSTDTQYF	TGTGCCAGCAGCTCCCCCGGAAGGGCGTGGACGAGCACAGATACGCAGTATTTT
TRBV11-2	TRBD2	TRBJ2-2	few	CASSLGTSNRELFF	TGTGCCAGCAGCCTCGGGACTAGCAACCGGGAGCTGTTTTTT
TRBV11-2	.	TRBJ2-3	.	CASSWLGVDTQYF	TGTGCCAGCAGCTGGCTAGGGGTAGATACGCAGTATTTT
TRBV6-5	.	TRBJ1-1	few	CASSPRTLGTEAFF	TGTGCCAGCAGTCCCCGGACTCTGGGGACTGAAGCTTTCTTT
TRBV7-9	.	TRBJ1-2	.	CASSLGLTDYGYTF	TGTGCCAGCAGCTTGGGGTTGACCGACTATGGCTACACCTTC
TRBV10-3	.	TRBJ1-1	.	CAIGNMNTEAFF	TGTGCCATCGGAAACATGAACACTGAAGCTTTCTTT
TRBV28	TRBD1	TRBJ1-4	.	CASSLGTGHSTNEKLFF	TGTGCCAGCAGTTTGGGGACAGGGCATTCAACTAATGAAAAACTGTTTTTT
TRBV6-6	TRBD1	TRBJ1-2	few	CASSFQGARGGYTF	TGTGCCAGCAGTTTTCAGGGGGCGCGGGGAGGCTACACCTTC
TRBV19	.	TRBJ2-7	.	CASSIASGALTYEQYF	TGTGCCAGTAGTATAGCTTCAGGGGCATTGACCTACGAGCAGTACTTC
TRBV7-3	TRBD2	TRBJ2-3	.	CASSFGTSGSTDTQYF	TGTGCCAGCAGCTTTGGGACTAGCGGGAGCACAGATACGCAGTATTTT
TRBV11-2	.	TRBJ2-5	.	CASSYPKPGFDQETQYF	TGTGCCAGCAGCTACCCAAAACCGGGTTTCGACCAAGAGACCCAGTACTTC
TRBV7-8	.	TRBJ1-2	medium-sized	CASGNYGYTF	TGTGCCAGCGGTAACTATGGCTACACCTTC
TRBV27	TRBD1	TRBJ1-1	.	CASSLRGRWNTEAFF	TGTGCCAGCAGTTTGAGGGGGCGATGGAACACTGAAGCTTTCTTT
TRBV6-6	.	TRBJ1-1	.	CASRHGQNTEAFF	TGTGCCAGCAGACACGGACAGAACACTGAAGCTTTCTTT
TRBV7-6	.	TRBJ2-1	.	CASSARTVYNEQFF	TGTGCCAGCAGCGCGAGGACAGTCTACAATGAGCAGTTCTTC
TRBV5-1	TRBD1	TRBJ2-6	.	CASSPTGFESGANVLTF	TGCGCCAGCAGCCCGACAGGGTTTGAATCTGGGGCCAACGTCCTGACTTTC
TRBV7-9	TRBD1	TRBJ2-7	.	CASSFSRRDRGYEQYF	TGTGCCAGCAGCTTTTCCCGCCGGGACAGGGGCTACGAGCAGTACTTC
TRBV19	TRBD1	TRBJ1-2	.	CASSIVRGTGGNYGYTF	TGTGCCAGTAGTATCGTTCGTGGGACAGGGGGCAACTATGGCTACACCTTC
TRBV27	TRBD2	TRBJ2-1	.	CASSLPRLAGMYNEQFF	TGTGCCAGCAGTTTACCCCGACTAGCGGGAATGTACAATGAGCAGTTCTTC
TRBV10-3	TRBD1	TRBJ2-3	.	CAISETGTVSSTDTQYF	TGTGCCATCAGTGAGACCGGGACAGTATCTAGCACAGATACGCAGTATTTT
TRBV2	TRBD1	TRBJ2-7	.	CASSEAPGQGIRGQYF	TGTGCCAGCAGTGAAGCTCCGGGACAGGGGATACGAGGGCAGTACTTC
TRBV27	.	TRBJ1-3	.	CASSARVSGNTIYF	TGTGCCAGCAGCGCCCGAGTCTCCGGAAACACCATATATTTT
TRBV5-1	.	TRBJ1-2	.	CASKWDSNYGYTF	TGCGCCAGCAAGTGGGATAGTAACTATGGCTACACCTTC
TRBV30	TRBD2	TRBJ2-1	.	CAWSVGTSAHNEQFF	TGTGCCTGGAGTGTAGGGACTAGCGCGCACAATGAGCAGTTCTTC
TRBV18	.	TRBJ1-5	once	CASSPGTGGNQPQHF	TGTGCCAGCTCACCCGGCACGGGCGGCAATCAGCCCCAGCATTTT
TRBV6-5	.	TRBJ1-1	.	CASSYGTFTEAFF	TGTGCCAGCAGTTACGGGACCTTCACTGAAGCTTTCTTT
TRBV9	TRBD1	TRBJ2-1	.	CASNDRGSSYNEQFF	TGTGCCAGCAATGACAGGGGGTCCTCCTACAATGAGCAGTTCTTC
TRBV6-6	TRBD2	TRBJ2-7	.	CASELAASYEQYF	TGTGCCAGTGAACTAGCGGCCTCCTACGAGCAGTACTTC
TRBV14	.	TRBJ1-5	few	CASSQGSGGPQPQHF	TGTGCCAGCAGCCAAGGGTCGGGGGGTCCTCAGCCCCAGCATTTT
TRBV28	.	TRBJ2-7	.	CASSRGLSYEQYF	TGTGCCAGCAGCAGGGGACTCTCCTACGAGCAGTACTTC
TRBV25-1	.	TRBJ1-3	.	CASSTRWPPGAHTIYF	TGTGCCAGCAGCACGAGATGGCCCCCCGGTGCCCACACCATATATTTT
TRBV4-1	TRBD2	TRBJ2-3	.	CASSQWREADTQYF	TGCGCCAGCAGCCAATGGCGGGAGGCAGATACGCAGTATTTT
TRBV27	.	TRBJ1-5	.	CASSFGQGNQPQHF	TGTGCCAGCAGTTTCGGGCAGGGGAATCAGCCCCAGCATTTT
TRBV7-6	.	TRBJ2-7	.	CASSYDPSYEQYF	TGTGCCAGCAGCTACGACCCTTCCTACGAGCAGTACTTC
TRBV30	.	TRBJ2-1	.	CAWSPGSNNEQFF	TGTGCCTGGAGTCCAGGGAGTAATAATGAGCAGTTCTTC
TRBV19	.	TRBJ2-5	.	CASSRGPSPETQYF	TGTGCCAGTAGTAGGGGCCCAAGCCCAGAGACCCAGTACTTC
TRBV6-6	.	TRBJ1-2	.	CASSPLGYGYTF	TGTGCCAGCAGTCCCTTGGGCTATGGCTACACCTTC